The subject of this entry is one T cell receptor (beta chain). Its antigen remains unknown. The data stem from a study of CD8 T cells in Susac syndrome. Study as a whole: Each patient with Susac syndrome, at the time of blood draw, was therapy-naive, on corticosteroids, or on intravenous immunoglobulin alone.

General study results and limits: Within Susac syndrome CD4+ T cell repertoires, clonal expansion was not evident.

Unmatched junction bases numbered 8, after V lost 6 bases and J lost 3 bases. Germline lookup yields CDR1 MNHEY and CDR2 SVGAGI. This CDR3 spans 15 amino acids. CD8+ and CD4+ T cells taken from blood had their TCR beta sequenced. RNA, at about 0.5 to 1 ug, was reverse transcribed with random hexamers. With immunoSEQ multiplex PCR, TCR beta CDR3 was amplified across 54 Vbeta and 13 Jbeta. MiXCR, run by TCRdb on the immunoSEQ multiplex PCR reads, gives a single entry per CDR3 protein. The sample includes approximately 77,000 distinct CDR3 sequences, roughly 91% of them seen just once. The specimen sequenced was CD4+ T cells from PBMCs. The TCR comes from a human donor with Susac syndrome. The gene calls are TRBV6-5 and TRBJ1-3, with 7 bases that match TRBD1. The CDR3: CASRGDRRSGNTIYF. CDR3 DNA sequence: TGTGCCAGCAGGGGGGACAGACGAAGTGGAAACACCATATATTTT.